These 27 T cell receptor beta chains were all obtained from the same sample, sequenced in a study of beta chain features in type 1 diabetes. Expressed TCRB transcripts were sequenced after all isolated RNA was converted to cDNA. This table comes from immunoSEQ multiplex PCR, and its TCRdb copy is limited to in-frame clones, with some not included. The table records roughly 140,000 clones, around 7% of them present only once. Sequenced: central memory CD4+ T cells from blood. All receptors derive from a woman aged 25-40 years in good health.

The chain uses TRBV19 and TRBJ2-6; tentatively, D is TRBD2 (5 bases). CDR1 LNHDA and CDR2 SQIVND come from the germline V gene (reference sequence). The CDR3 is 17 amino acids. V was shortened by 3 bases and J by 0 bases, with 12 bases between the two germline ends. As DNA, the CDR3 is TGTGCCAGTAGTATCGCTAGCTTCTACTCTGGGGCCAACGTCCTGACTTTC. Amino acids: CASSIASFYSGANVLTF.

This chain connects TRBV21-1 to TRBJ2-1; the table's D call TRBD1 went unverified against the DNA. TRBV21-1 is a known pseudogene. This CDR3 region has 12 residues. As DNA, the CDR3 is TGTGCCAGCAGGGACAGGGACAATGAGCAGTTCTTC. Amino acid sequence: CASRDRDNEQFF.

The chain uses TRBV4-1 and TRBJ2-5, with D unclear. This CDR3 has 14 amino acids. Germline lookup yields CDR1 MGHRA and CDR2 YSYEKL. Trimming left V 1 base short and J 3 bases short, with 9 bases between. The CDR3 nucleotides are TGCGCCAGCAGCCAAGTTCGCGGAAAAGAGACCCAGTACTTC. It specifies CASSQVRGKETQYF.

The CDR3 region has the DNA TGTGCCAGTTGGGACAGAGCCAGCGAGCAGTACTTC. Its protein product is CASWDRASEQYF. The chain combines TRBV6-1 with TRBJ2-7; 7 bases fit TRBD1. Germline-derived CDR1 and CDR2 are MNHNS and SASEGT. This CDR3 is 12 amino acids long. V lost 9 bases and J lost 6; bases outside the gene matches: 8.

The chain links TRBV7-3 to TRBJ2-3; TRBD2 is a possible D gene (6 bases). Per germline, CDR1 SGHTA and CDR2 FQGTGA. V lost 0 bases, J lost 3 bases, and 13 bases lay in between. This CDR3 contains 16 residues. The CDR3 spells CASSLTGGLETDTQYF. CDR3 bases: TGTGCCAGCAGCTTAACGGGGGGTCTGGAGACAGATACGCAGTATTTT.

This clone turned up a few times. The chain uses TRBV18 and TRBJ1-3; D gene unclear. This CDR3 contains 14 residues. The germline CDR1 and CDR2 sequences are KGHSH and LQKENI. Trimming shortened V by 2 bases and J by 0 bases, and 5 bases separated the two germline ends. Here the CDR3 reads CASSPTSSGNTIYF. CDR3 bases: TGTGCCAGCTCACCAACAAGCTCTGGAAACACCATATATTTT.

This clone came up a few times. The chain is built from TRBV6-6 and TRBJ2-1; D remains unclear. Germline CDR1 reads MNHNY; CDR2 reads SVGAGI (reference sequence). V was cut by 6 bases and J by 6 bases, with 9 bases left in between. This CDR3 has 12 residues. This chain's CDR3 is CASRNLPNEQFF. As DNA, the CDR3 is TGTGCCAGCAGAAACCTACCCAATGAGCAGTTCTTC.

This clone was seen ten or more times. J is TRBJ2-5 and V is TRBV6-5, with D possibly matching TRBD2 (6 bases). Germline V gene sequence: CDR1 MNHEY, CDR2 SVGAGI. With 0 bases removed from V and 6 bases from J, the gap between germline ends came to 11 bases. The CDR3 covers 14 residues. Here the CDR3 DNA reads TGTGCCAGCAGTTACTCGGCTAGCGCGAAGACCCAGTACTTC. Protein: CASSYSASAKTQYF.

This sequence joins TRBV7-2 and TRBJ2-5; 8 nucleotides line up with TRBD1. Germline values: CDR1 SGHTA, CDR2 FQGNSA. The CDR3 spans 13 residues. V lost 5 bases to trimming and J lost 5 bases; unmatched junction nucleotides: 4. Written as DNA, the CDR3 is TGTGCCAGCAGCCCAGGGGGCTCGGAGACCCAGTACTTC. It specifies CASSPGGSETQYF.

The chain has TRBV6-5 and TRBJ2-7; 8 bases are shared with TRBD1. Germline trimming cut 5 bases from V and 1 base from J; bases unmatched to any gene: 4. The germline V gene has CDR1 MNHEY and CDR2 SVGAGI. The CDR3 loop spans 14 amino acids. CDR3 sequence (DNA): TGTGCCAGCAGTCGCACAGGGGGGTCCTACGAGCAGTACTTC. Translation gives CASSRTGGSYEQYF.

The CDR3 loop is CASSQDNRGGTEAFF. The DNA of the CDR3 is TGCGCCAGCAGCCAAGATAACCGGGGAGGCACTGAAGCTTTCTTT. The chain employs TRBV4-3 and TRBJ1-1, with unresolved D. The length of the CDR3 is 15 residues. Trimming shortened V by 0 bases and J by 4 bases, and 12 bases separated the two germline ends. Looked up from germline, CDR1 is LGHNA and CDR2 is YSLEER.

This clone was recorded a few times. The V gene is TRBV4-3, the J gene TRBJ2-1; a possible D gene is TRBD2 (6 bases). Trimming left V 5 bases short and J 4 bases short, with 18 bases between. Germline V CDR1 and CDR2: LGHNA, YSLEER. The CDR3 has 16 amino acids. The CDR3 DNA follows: TGCGCCAGCAGCTACCAGCGCGGGACTCGTTACAATGAGCAGTTCTTC. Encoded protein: CASSYQRGTRYNEQFF.

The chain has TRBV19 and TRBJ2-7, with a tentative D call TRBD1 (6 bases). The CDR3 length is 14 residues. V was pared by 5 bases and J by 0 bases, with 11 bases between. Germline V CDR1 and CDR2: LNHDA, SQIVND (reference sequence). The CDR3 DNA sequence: TGTGCCAGTAGTGGAGACAGGTCCTCCTACGAGCAGTACTTC. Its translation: CASSGDRSSYEQYF.

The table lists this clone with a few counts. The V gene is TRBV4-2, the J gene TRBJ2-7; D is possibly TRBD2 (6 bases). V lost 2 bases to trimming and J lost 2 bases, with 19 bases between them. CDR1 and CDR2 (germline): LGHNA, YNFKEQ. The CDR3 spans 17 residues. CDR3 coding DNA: TGTGCCAGCAGCCAACAATCGGCGGGGACGGAACCCTACGAGCAGTACTTC. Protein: CASSQQSAGTEPYEQYF.

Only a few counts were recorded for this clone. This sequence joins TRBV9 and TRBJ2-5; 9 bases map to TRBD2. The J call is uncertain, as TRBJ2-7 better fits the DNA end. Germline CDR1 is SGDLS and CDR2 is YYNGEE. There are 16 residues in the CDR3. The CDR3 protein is CASSVAGTSRVYEQYF. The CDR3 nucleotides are TGTGCCAGCAGCGTAGCCGGGACTAGCAGAGTCTACGAGCAGTACTTC.

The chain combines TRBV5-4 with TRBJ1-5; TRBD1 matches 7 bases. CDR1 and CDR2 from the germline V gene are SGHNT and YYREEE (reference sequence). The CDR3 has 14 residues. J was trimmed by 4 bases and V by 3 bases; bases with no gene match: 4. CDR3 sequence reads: CASSSGQPNQPQHF. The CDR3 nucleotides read TGTGCCAGCAGCTCGGGACAGCCGAATCAGCCCCAGCATTTT.

The CDR3 loop reads CASSAGTSGYYEQYF. For the CDR3, the DNA is TGCGCCAGCAGCGCTGGGACTAGCGGATACTACGAGCAGTACTTC. V gene TRBV5-1 combines with J gene TRBJ2-7; 11 nucleotides align to TRBD2. The CDR3 is 15 amino acids. Germline V gene data show CDR1 as SGHRS and CDR2 as YFSETQ. V dropped 4 bases and J dropped 3; count of bases not matched to a gene: 6.

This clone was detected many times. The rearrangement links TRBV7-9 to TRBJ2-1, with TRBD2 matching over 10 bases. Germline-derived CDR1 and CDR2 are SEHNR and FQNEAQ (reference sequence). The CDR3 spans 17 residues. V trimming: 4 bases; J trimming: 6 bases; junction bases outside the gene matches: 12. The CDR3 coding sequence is TGTGCCAGCAGCTCATACAGCGGGAGGGCCTACGGCAATGAGCAGTTCTTC. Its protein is CASSSYSGRAYGNEQFF.

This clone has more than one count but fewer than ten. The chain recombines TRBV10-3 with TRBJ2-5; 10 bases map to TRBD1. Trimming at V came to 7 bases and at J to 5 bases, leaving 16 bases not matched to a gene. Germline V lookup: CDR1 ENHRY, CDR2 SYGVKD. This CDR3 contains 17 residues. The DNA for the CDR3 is TGTGCCATCATCAAAAACGGGACAGGGGAGTGCTGGGAGACCCAGTACTTC. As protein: CAIIKNGTGECWETQYF.

The CDR3 sequence is CASSLDGDYEQYF. In DNA, the CDR3 is TGTGCCAGCAGCTTAGACGGGGACTACGAGCAGTACTTC. The chain has TRBV7-6 and TRBJ2-7; tentative D call: TRBD2 (5 bases). V lost 1 base to trimming and J lost 3 bases, with 7 bases between them. Germline assignment: CDR1 SGHVS and CDR2 FNYEAQ. CDR3 length: 13 amino acids.

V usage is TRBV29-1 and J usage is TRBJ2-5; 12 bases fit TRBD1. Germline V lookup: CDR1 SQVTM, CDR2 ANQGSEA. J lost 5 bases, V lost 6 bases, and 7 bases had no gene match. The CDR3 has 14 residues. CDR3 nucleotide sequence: TGCAGCGTGAGGGACAGGGGGCGTTGGGAGACCCAGTACTTC. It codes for CSVRDRGRWETQYF.

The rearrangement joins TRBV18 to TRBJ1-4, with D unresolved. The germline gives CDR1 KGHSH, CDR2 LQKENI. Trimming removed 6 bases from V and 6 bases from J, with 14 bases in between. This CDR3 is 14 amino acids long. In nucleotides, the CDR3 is TGTGCCAGCTCCCGGTCACAGTACGATGAAAAACTGTTTTTT. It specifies CASSRSQYDEKLFF.

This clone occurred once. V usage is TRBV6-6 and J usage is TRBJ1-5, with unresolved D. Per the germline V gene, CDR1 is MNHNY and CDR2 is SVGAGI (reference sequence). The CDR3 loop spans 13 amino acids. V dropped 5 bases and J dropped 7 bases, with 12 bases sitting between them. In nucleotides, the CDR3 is TGTGCCAGCAGTGGCGCCGGCGGCCAGCCCCAGCATTTT. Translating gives CASSGAGGQPQHF.

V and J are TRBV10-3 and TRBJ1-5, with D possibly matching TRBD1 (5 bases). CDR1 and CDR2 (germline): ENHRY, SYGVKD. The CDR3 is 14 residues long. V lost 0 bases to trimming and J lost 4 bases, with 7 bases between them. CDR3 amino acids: CAISESQGNQPQHF. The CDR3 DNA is TGTGCCATCAGTGAGTCGCAGGGAAATCAGCCCCAGCATTTT.

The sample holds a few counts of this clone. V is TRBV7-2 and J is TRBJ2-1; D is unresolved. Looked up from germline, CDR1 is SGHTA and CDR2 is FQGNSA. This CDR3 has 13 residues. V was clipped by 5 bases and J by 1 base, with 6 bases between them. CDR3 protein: CASSRRSYNEQFF. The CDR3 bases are TGTGCCAGCAGCCGCAGATCCTACAATGAGCAGTTCTTC.

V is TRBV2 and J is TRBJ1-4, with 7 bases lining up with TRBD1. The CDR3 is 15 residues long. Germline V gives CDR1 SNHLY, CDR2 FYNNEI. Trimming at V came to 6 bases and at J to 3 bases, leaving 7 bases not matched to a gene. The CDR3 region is CASRLTGQSNEKLFF. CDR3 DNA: TGTGCCAGCAGACTTACGGGACAGTCTAATGAAAAACTGTTTTTT.

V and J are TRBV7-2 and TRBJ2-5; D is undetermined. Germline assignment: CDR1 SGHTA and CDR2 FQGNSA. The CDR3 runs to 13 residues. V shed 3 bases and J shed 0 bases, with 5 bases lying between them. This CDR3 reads CASSFAHQETQYF. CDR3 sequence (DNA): TGTGCCAGCAGCTTCGCGCACCAAGAGACCCAGTACTTC.